This TCR beta chain originates from a study of blood T cells in healthy people across ages. A few counts support this clonotype. Then a second PCR, running about 6 to 11 cycles, was carried out with a sample-barcoded 5' primer and a J-beta primer mix. Each single sample gave us at least 2.5 million CDR3-containing paired-end reads. TCRdb called the 5' RACE reads again in MiXCR, with one record for every CDR3 protein. The data contain some 1.5 million distinct CDR3 sequences, under 30% of them seen just once; the ten biggest clones take up roughly 8%. V dropped 5 bases and J dropped 4 bases, with 9 bases sitting between them. CDR1 is SGHTA, CDR2 FQGNSA, per germline. This CDR3 spans 13 amino acids.

Sample: blood. The rearrangement links TRBV7-2 to TRBJ2-1; D gene uncertain. This TCR was sampled from a woman aged 25 to 45 in good health. CDR3 DNA: TGTGCCAGCAGCGTAGGGTGGTACAATGAGCAGTTCTTC. Its protein is CASSVGWYNEQFF.